The rows below give T cell receptor beta chains drawn from one sample of a study of siplizumab effects on memory and regulatory T cells. Profiling relied on immunoSEQ multiplex PCR, and the TCRdb table lists in-frame clones only, not all of them. This sample yields some 110,000 clones, of which around 93% are seen a single time; more than 0.3% belongs to the top ten. The sample comprised CD4+ T cells sorted from blood. The source of these receptors is a human donor in good health. The CDR3 runs from the conserved cysteine through the conserved F or W. Each record gives: D gene, clone size, V gene, J gene, CDR3 protein, CDR3 DNA. D genes are given only for firm matches. Clone size appears in some rows only: once, few, many, or a class for an expanded clone.

-	-	TRBV5-4	TRBJ1-1	CASGGVYTEAFF	TGTGCCAGCGGGGGAGTTTACACTGAAGCTTTCTTT
-	-	TRBV19	TRBJ1-2	CASSPDRIKYYGYTF	TGTGCCAGTAGTCCCGACAGGATAAAGTACTATGGCTACACCTTC
-	-	TRBV6-5	TRBJ1-2	CASSYYRVSANYGYTF	TGTGCCAGCAGTTACTACAGGGTTTCAGCTAACTATGGCTACACCTTC
-	-	TRBV10-3	TRBJ1-3	CAISSRGRESGNTIYF	TGTGCCATCAGCTCCCGGGGGCGCGAGTCTGGAAACACCATATATTTT
-	-	TRBV6-1	TRBJ1-2	CASSDSQAYGYTF	TGTGCCAGCAGTGATAGTCAGGCTTATGGCTACACCTTC
-	-	TRBV5-4	TRBJ1-2	CASSPEGYGYTF	TGTGCCAGCAGCCCCGAGGGCTATGGCTACACCTTC
-	-	TRBV15	TRBJ2-2	CATRAASNTGELFF	TGTGCCACCAGGGCAGCTTCGAACACCGGGGAGCTGTTTTTT
-	-	TRBV5-1	TRBJ1-1	CASSLSGAEAFF	TGCGCCAGCAGCTTGAGTGGGGCTGAAGCTTTCTTT
-	-	TRBV19	TRBJ2-4	CASSAHHPGVAKNIQYF	TGTGCCAGTAGTGCCCATCATCCCGGGGTAGCCAAAAACATTCAGTACTTC
-	-	TRBV5-4	TRBJ1-1	CASSATVGSHAEAFF	TGTGCCAGCAGCGCCACGGTGGGAAGTCACGCGGAAGCTTTCTTT
-	-	TRBV7-8	TRBJ2-5	CASSFGGPETQYF	TGTGCCAGCAGCTTTGGGGGTCCCGAGACCCAGTACTTC
-	-	TRBV9	TRBJ2-1	CASSAGRGASYNEQFF	TGTGCCAGCAGCGCGGGACGGGGTGCGTCCTACAATGAGCAGTTCTTC
-	-	TRBV7-2	TRBJ2-5	CASSRPQGIHGETQYF	TGTGCCAGCAGCAGACCTCAAGGGATTCACGGGGAGACCCAGTACTTC
-	-	TRBV11-3	TRBJ1-2	CASSFFGVESVYGYTF	TGTGCCAGCAGCTTTTTCGGGGTCGAAAGTGTCTATGGCTACACCTTC
-	-	TRBV4-2	TRBJ2-7	CASSQVTGNVHEQYF	TGTGCCAGCAGCCAAGTAACAGGGAACGTCCACGAGCAGTACTTC
-	-	TRBV5-6	TRBJ1-2	CASSLRANYGYTF	TGTGCCAGCAGCTTGCGGGCTAACTATGGCTACACCTTC
-	-	TRBV6-5	TRBJ1-2	CASSYSRQPKDGYTF	TGTGCCAGCAGTTACTCCCGACAGCCTAAGGATGGCTACACCTTC
TRBD2	-	TRBV11-3	TRBJ2-3	CASSRGLAGSGDTQYF	TGTGCCAGCAGCCGGGGACTAGCGGGGAGTGGAGATACGCAGTATTTT
TRBD1	-	TRBV7-9	TRBJ1-2	CASSSAGQGNYGYTF	TGTGCCAGCAGCTCGGCGGGACAGGGGAACTATGGCTACACCTTC
-	once	TRBV7-7	TRBJ2-2	CASSQRTVNTGELFF	TGTGCTAGCAGCCAGAGGACGGTGAACACCGGGGAGCTGTTTTTT
TRBD2	-	TRBV6-1	TRBJ2-7	CASSAASGVPYEQYF	TGTGCCAGCAGCGCAGCTAGCGGGGTTCCCTACGAGCAGTACTTC
TRBD2	-	TRBV11-1	TRBJ2-5	CASSLRGPASGIEETQYF	TGTGCCAGCAGCTTAAGGGGCCCGGCTAGCGGGATCGAAGAGACCCAGTACTTC
TRBD2	-	TRBV10-3	TRBJ2-7	CAISARELVYEQYF	TGTGCCATCAGTGCGCGGGAGTTAGTCTACGAGCAGTACTTC
TRBD2	-	TRBV6-6	TRBJ2-7	CASSPGLASREQYF	TGTGCCAGCAGCCCGGGACTAGCCAGCCGCGAGCAGTACTTC
TRBD1	once	TRBV4-1	TRBJ1-3	CASSPRGQSSGNTIYF	TGCGCCAGCAGCCCTAGGGGACAGAGCTCTGGAAACACCATATATTTT
TRBD1	-	TRBV19	TRBJ1-1	CASSSDRKGAFF	TGTGCCAGTAGTTCGGACAGGAAAGGGGCTTTCTTT
TRBD2	-	TRBV19	TRBJ2-5	CASSISGRAGETQYF	TGTGCCAGTAGTATTAGCGGGAGGGCCGGGGAGACCCAGTACTTC
-	once	TRBV5-6	TRBJ2-2	CASSSSWTPNTGELFF	TGTGCCAGCAGCTCGAGTTGGACACCGAACACCGGGGAGCTGTTTTTT
TRBD1	-	TRBV5-6	TRBJ1-6	CASTNNRDRSSPLHF	TGTGCCAGCACCAATAACCGGGACAGGTCTTCACCCCTCCACTTT
-	-	TRBV29-1	TRBJ1-2	CSVVEGPDGYTF	TGCAGCGTTGTAGAAGGCCCGGACGGCTACACCTTC
-	-	TRBV5-4	TRBJ1-1	CASSLMGRLSTEAFF	TGTGCCAGCAGCTTGATGGGCAGGTTGAGCACTGAAGCTTTCTTT
-	-	TRBV23-1	TRBJ2-5	CASSQYLERETQYF	TGCGCCAGCAGTCAATACCTGGAGAGGGAGACCCAGTACTTC
TRBD2	-	TRBV6-5	TRBJ2-5	CASKGEGKTQYF	TGTGCCAGTAAAGGGGAGGGAAAGACCCAGTACTTC
-	-	TRBV5-1	TRBJ2-3	CASGTDSYSTDTQYF	TGCGCCAGCGGGACGGACAGCTACTCCACAGATACGCAGTATTTT
-	once	TRBV11-2	TRBJ2-7	CASSRGSTPSYEQYF	TGTGCCAGCAGCCGGGGGTCTACCCCTTCCTACGAGCAGTACTTC
TRBD2	-	TRBV4-2	TRBJ2-7	CASSQSGLGSSQQYF	TGTGCCAGCAGCCAATCGGGACTAGGATCCTCCCAGCAGTACTTC
TRBD1	-	TRBV10-2	TRBJ2-7	CASKSGQGYEQYF	TGCGCCAGCAAGTCAGGACAGGGGTACGAGCAGTACTTC
-	few	TRBV9	TRBJ2-7	CASSGGSPSSYEQYF	TGTGCCAGCAGCGGAGGATCTCCGAGCTCCTACGAGCAGTACTTC
-	once	TRBV9	TRBJ2-3	CASSVGTSTDTQYF	TGTGCCAGCAGCGTAGGCACCAGCACAGATACGCAGTATTTT
-	-	TRBV4-3	TRBJ2-1	CASSQDYYNEQFF	TGCGCCAGCAGCCAAGATTATTACAATGAGCAGTTCTTC
TRBD2	-	TRBV27	TRBJ2-3	CASSRLAGVGDTQYF	TGTGCCAGCAGTCGGTTAGCGGGGGTCGGGGATACGCAGTATTTT
-	-	TRBV18	TRBJ2-5	CASSPRRTEETQYF	TGTGCCAGCTCACCGCGGCGGACAGAAGAGACCCAGTACTTC
TRBD2	-	TRBV11-2	TRBJ2-5	CASSPGWGGEETQYF	TGTGCCAGCAGCCCTGGCTGGGGGGGAGAAGAGACCCAGTACTTC
-	-	TRBV15	TRBJ1-6	CATSRDPRANSPLHF	TGTGCCACCAGCAGAGATCCCAGGGCGAATTCACCCCTCCACTTT
-	-	TRBV11-3	TRBJ1-5	CASSRGPTAPQHF	TGTGCCAGCAGCCGGGGTCCCACGGCTCCCCAGCATTTT
TRBD2	-	TRBV18	TRBJ2-3	CASSPIPGLAGKDTQYF	TGTGCCAGCTCACCAATCCCCGGACTAGCGGGGAAGGATACGCAGTATTTT
TRBD1	-	TRBV5-6	TRBJ2-7	CASSGTGAYEQYF	TGTGCCAGCAGCGGAACAGGGGCTTACGAGCAGTACTTC
-	-	TRBV7-9	TRBJ2-1	CASSRTVYNEQFF	TGTGCCAGCAGCCGGACTGTCTACAATGAGCAGTTCTTC